This TCR beta chain was captured by sequencing in a study of CD8 T cells in Susac syndrome. Random hexamers were used to reverse transcribe an amount of roughly 0.45 to 1 ug RNA. The method of amplification for TCR beta CDR3 was immunoSEQ multiplex PCR, covering 54 Vbeta and 13 Jbeta. From the immunoSEQ multiplex PCR reads, TCRdb called clonotypes with MiXCR, one entry per CDR3 protein. Of about 130,000 distinct CDR3 sequences in the sample, approximately 89% were seen once. The CDR3 has 15 amino acids. With V trimmed by 6 bases and J by 1 base, 1 base remained unmatched. Germline CDR1 reads SGHTA; CDR2 reads FQGNSA. The patients who served as multiple sclerosis controls were treatment-naive and had stable or active relapsing-remitting disease that fulfilled the revised McDonald criteria. Negative isolation yielded the CD8+ and CD4+ T cells, while FACS enriched the TEMRA cells.

This receptor was obtained from a human donor with multiple sclerosis. Sequences were obtained from CD8+ T cells from PBMCs. The chain combines TRBV7-2 with TRBJ2-2, with 11 positions matching TRBD2. CDR3 nucleotide sequence: TGTGCCAGCAGGACTAGCGGGATGAACACCGGGGAGCTGTTTTTT. Translating it yields CASRTSGMNTGELFF.